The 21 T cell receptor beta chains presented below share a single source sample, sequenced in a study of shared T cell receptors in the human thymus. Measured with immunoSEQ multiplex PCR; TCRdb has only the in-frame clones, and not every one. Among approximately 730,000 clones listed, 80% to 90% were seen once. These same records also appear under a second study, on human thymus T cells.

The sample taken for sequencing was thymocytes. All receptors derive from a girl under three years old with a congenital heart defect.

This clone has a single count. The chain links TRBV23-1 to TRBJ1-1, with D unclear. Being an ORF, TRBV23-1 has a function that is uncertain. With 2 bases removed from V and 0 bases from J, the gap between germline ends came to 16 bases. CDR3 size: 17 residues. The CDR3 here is CASSQTSSRRVNTEAFF. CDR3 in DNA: TGCGCCAGCAGTCAAACCTCCTCCAGACGGGTGAACACTGAAGCTTTCTTT.

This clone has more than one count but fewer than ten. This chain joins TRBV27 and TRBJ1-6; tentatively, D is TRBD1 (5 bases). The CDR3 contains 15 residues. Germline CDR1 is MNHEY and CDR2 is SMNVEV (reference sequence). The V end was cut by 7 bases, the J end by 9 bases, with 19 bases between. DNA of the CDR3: TGTGCCAGCAAGGTCGTACAGGTTTTTGGTTCACCCCTCCACTTT. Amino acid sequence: CASKVVQVFGSPLHF.

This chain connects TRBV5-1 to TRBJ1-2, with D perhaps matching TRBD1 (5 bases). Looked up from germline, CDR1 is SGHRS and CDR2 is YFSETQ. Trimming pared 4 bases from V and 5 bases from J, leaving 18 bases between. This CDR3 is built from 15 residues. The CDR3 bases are TGCGCCAGCAGCACTGAAGACCGGGAGGGGTATGGCTACACCTTC. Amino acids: CASSTEDREGYGYTF.

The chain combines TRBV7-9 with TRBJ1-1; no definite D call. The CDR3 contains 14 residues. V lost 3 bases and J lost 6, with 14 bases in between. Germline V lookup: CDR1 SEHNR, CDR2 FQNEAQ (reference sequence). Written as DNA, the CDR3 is TGTGCCAGCAGCTTTTCGTATAGAAGTGCTGAAGCTTTCTTT. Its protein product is CASSFSYRSAEAFF.

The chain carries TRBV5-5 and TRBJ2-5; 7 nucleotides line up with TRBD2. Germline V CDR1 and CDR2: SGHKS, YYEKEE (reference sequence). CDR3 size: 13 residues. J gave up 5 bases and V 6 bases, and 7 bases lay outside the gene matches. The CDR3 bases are TGTGCCAGCACCTCGGGAGGCGGTGAGACCCAGTACTTC. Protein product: CASTSGGGETQYF. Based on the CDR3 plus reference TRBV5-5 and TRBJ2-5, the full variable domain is DAGVTQSPTHLIKTRGQQVTLRCSPISGHKSVSWYQQVLGQGPQFIFQYYEKEERGRGNFPDRFSARQFPNYSSELNVNALLLGDSALYLCASTSGGGETQYFGPGTRLLVL.

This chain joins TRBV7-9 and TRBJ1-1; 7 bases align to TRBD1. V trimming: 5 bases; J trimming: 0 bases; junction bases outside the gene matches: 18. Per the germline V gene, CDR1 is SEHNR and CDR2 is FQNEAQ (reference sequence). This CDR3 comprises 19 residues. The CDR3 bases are TGTGCCAGCAGCGACAGGGCGCCGGCAATTTTGGGAGTGAACACTGAAGCTTTCTTT. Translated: CASSDRAPAILGVNTEAFF.

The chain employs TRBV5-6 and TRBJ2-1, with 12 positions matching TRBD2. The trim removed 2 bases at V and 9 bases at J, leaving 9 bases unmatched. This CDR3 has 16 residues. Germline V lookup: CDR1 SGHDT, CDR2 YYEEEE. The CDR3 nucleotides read TGTGCCAGCAGCTTAACTACTAGCGGGGGGTGGTGTGAGCAGTTCTTC. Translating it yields CASSLTTSGGWCEQFF.

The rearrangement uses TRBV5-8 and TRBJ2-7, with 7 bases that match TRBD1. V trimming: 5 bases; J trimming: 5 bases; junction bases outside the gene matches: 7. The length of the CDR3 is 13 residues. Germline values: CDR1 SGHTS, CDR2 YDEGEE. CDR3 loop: CASRVPQGDEQYF. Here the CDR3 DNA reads TGTGCCAGCAGGGTTCCTCAGGGGGACGAGCAGTACTTC.

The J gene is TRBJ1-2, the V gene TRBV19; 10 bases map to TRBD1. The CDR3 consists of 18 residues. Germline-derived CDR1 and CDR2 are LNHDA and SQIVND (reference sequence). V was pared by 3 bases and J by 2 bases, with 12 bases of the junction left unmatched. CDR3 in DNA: TGTGCCAGTAGTATGGGGACAGGGGACGCCCTACCGAACTATGGCTACACCTTC. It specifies CASSMGTGDALPNYGYTF.

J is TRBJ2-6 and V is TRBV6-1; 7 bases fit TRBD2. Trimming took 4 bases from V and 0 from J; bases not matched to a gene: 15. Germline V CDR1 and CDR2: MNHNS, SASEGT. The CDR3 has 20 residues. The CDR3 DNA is TGTGCCAGCAGTGTTGGGCAGGGAGGGAGGGCTTCCTCTGGGGCCAACGTCCTGACTTTC. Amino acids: CASSVGQGGRASSGANVLTF.

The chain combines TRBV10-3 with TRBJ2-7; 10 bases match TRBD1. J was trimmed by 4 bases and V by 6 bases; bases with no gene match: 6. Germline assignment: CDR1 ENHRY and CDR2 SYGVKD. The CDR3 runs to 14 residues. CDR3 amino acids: CAISWTGGGYEQYF. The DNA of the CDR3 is TGTGCCATCAGCTGGACAGGGGGAGGTTACGAGCAGTACTTC.

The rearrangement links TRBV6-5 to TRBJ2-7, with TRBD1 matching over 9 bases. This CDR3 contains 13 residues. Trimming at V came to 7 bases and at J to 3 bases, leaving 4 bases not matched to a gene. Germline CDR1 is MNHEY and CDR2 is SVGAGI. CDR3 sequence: CASMGQGNYEQYF. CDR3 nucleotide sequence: TGTGCCAGCATGGGACAGGGAAACTACGAGCAGTACTTC.

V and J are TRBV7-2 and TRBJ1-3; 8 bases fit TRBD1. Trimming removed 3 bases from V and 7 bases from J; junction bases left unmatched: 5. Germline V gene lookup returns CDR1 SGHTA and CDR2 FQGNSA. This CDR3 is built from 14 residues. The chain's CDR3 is CASSLRQGKNTIYF. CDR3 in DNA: TGTGCCAGCAGCTTGCGACAGGGGAAGAACACCATATATTTT.

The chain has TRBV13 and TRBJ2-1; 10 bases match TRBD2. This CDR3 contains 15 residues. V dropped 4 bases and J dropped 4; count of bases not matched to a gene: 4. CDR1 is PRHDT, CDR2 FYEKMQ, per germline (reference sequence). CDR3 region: CASSSSGGDYNEQFF. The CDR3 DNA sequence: TGTGCCAGCAGCTCAAGCGGGGGGGATTACAATGAGCAGTTCTTC. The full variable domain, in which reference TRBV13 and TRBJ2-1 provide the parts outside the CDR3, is AAGVIQSPRHLIKEKRETATLKCYPIPRHDTVYWYQQGPGQDPQFLISFYEKMQSDKGSIPDRFSAQQFSDYHSELNMSSLELGDSALYFCASSSSGGDYNEQFFGPGTRLTVL.

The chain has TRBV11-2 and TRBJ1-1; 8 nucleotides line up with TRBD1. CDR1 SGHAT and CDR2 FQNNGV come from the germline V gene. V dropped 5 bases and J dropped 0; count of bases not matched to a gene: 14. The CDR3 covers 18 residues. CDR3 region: CASSIGEGQGQMNTEAFF. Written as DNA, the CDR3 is TGTGCCAGCAGCATAGGGGAAGGACAGGGTCAGATGAACACTGAAGCTTTCTTT.

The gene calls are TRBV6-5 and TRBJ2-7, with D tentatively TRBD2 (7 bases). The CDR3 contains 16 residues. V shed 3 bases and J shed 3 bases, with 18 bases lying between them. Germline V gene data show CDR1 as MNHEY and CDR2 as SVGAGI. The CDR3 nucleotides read TGTGCCAGCAGTTATTCGGGGGGCGAGAGCTACTACGAGCAGTACTTC. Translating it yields CASSYSGGESYYEQYF.

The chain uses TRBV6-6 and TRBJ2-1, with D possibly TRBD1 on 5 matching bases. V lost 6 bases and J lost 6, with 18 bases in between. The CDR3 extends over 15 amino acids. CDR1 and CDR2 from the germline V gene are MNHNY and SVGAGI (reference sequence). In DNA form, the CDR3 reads TGTGCCAGCAGCATGTTGGGGCCGTATGTCAATGAGCAGTTCTTC. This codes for CASSMLGPYVNEQFF.

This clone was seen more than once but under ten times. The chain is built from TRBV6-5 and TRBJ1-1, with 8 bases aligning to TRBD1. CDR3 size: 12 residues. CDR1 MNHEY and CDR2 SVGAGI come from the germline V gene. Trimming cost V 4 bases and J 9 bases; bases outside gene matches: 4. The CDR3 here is CASSSRDRKAFF. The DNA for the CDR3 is TGTGCCAGCAGTTCACGGGACAGGAAAGCTTTCTTT.

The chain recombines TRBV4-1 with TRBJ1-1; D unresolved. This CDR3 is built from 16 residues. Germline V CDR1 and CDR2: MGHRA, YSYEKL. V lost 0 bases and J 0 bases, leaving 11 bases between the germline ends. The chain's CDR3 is CASSQDGGRMNTEAFF. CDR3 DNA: TGCGCCAGCAGCCAAGATGGCGGGAGGATGAACACTGAAGCTTTCTTT.

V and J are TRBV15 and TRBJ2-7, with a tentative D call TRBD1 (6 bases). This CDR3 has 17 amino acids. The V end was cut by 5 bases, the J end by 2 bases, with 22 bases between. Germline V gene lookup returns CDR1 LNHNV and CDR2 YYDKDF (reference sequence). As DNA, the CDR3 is TGTGCCACCAGCCCCCCCCGTGGGAGACAGGTCCCCTACGAGCAGTACTTC. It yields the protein CATSPPRGRQVPYEQYF.

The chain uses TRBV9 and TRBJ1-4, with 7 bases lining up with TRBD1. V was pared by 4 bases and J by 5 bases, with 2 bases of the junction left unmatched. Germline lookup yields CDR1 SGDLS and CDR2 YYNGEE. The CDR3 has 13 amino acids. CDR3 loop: CASSKDRNEKLFF. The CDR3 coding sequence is TGTGCCAGCAGCAAGGACAGGAATGAAAAACTGTTTTTT.